The rows below give T cell receptor beta chains drawn from one sample of a study of T-cell memory formation after mild COVID-19. TCRdb called the 5' RACE reads again in MiXCR, with one record for every CDR3 protein. Of about 470,000 distinct CDR3 sequences in the sample, roughly 23% were seen once. The sample comprised PBMCs or a T cell subset sorted from them (not recorded which). These receptors originate from an adult woman who had mild COVID-19 (a few samples of this study predate the infection). Cell type and time point are not known. Both conserved end residues are part of each CDR3. A D gene is named only where the DNA matches it firmly. Expanded clones get a size class; other rows say once, few or many, or leave the size out.

V,length,D,size,J,CDR3,DNA
TRBV5-1,14,.,few,TRBJ1-1,CASSLLPMNTEAFF,TGCGCCAGCAGCTTGCTCCCGATGAACACTGAAGCTTTCTTT
TRBV11-2,15,.,few,TRBJ2-1,CASSLEVASFNEQFF,TGTGCCAGCAGCTTAGAAGTGGCTAGCTTCAATGAGCAGTTCTTC
TRBV5-1,15,.,.,TRBJ1-3,CASSSRQSSGNTIYF,TGCGCCAGCAGCTCCAGACAGTCTTCTGGAAACACCATATATTTT
TRBV5-6,14,.,.,TRBJ2-3,CASSFPGDLYTQYF,TGTGCCAGCAGCTTCCCTGGGGATCTTTATACGCAGTATTTT
TRBV7-6,17,TRBD2,few,TRBJ2-7,CASSLAGTSGSTYEQYF,TGTGCCAGCAGCTTGGCCGGGACTAGCGGGAGCACCTACGAGCAGTACTTC
TRBV5-5,15,.,.,TRBJ2-5,CASSFGALSQETQYF,TGTGCCAGCAGCTTTGGGGCGCTGAGCCAAGAGACCCAGTACTTC
TRBV25-1,16,TRBD2,.,TRBJ2-5,CASRKGLRSGGETQYF,TGTGCCAGCAGGAAAGGACTGCGGTCCGGGGGGGAGACCCAGTACTTC
TRBV7-6,17,TRBD1,.,TRBJ1-6,CASSSPGGDRGFSPLHF,TGTGCCAGCAGCTCTCCGGGGGGGGACAGGGGTTTCTCACCCCTCCACTTT
TRBV30,15,.,few,TRBJ1-5,CAWSVGLYSNQPQHF,TGTGCCTGGAGTGTTGGACTTTATAGCAATCAGCCCCAGCATTTT
TRBV18,13,TRBD1,few,TRBJ1-1,CASSPTGGIEAFF,TGTGCCAGCTCACCCACAGGGGGAATTGAAGCTTTCTTT
TRBV15,13,TRBD2,.,TRBJ2-1,CATSRDKASGQFF,TGTGCCACCAGCAGAGATAAGGCTAGCGGGCAGTTCTTC
TRBV7-6,14,.,few,TRBJ2-5,CASSWAGELETQYF,TGTGCCAGCAGCTGGGCCGGGGAGCTAGAGACCCAGTACTTC
TRBV20-1,14,.,.,TRBJ2-1,CSARLSGQINEQFF,TGCAGTGCTAGACTGAGTGGGCAGATTAATGAGCAGTTCTTC
TRBV7-2,16,.,many,TRBJ1-2,CASSFRQGAISYGYTF,TGTGCCAGCAGCTTCCGGCAGGGCGCGATTAGCTATGGCTACACCTTC
TRBV4-3,16,.,few,TRBJ2-7,CASSQVFGRAIYEQYF,TGCGCCAGCAGCCAAGTCTTCGGACGGGCGATCTACGAGCAGTACTTC
TRBV19,17,TRBD2,few,TRBJ2-3,CASRLGRLAGSTDTQYF,TGTGCCAGTAGACTAGGTCGACTAGCGGGGAGCACAGATACGCAGTATTTT
TRBV27,14,.,.,TRBJ2-3,CASSLIRGTDTQYF,TGTGCCAGCAGTTTAATCAGGGGCACAGATACGCAGTATTTT
TRBV4-1,17,TRBD2,few,TRBJ2-3,CASSQEGLAVLTDTQYF,TGCGCCAGCAGCCAAGAGGGACTAGCGGTACTCACAGATACGCAGTATTTT
TRBV12-5,14,TRBD1,.,TRBJ1-1,CASGLGQGSTEAFF,TGTGCTAGTGGTCTCGGACAGGGGAGTACTGAAGCTTTCTTT
TRBV3-1,15,.,.,TRBJ1-2,CASSRGNPGHYGYTF,TGTGCCAGCAGTCGGGGTAACCCAGGCCACTATGGCTACACCTTC
TRBV6-6,14,TRBD1,.,TRBJ1-5,CATGQGTINQPQHF,TGTGCCACTGGACAGGGAACGATCAATCAGCCCCAGCATTTT
TRBV24-1,15,TRBD2,.,TRBJ2-1,CATSETSGRLDEQFF,TGTGCCACCAGCGAGACTAGCGGGAGACTGGATGAGCAGTTCTTC
TRBV7-8,15,.,.,TRBJ2-7,CASSSMTASSYEQYF,TGTGCCAGCAGCTCGATGACGGCAAGCTCCTACGAGCAGTACTTC
TRBV25-1,15,TRBD1,.,TRBJ2-3,CASSESGTGGDTQYF,TGTGCCAGCAGTGAATCCGGGACAGGGGGGGATACGCAGTATTTT
TRBV24-1,14,.,few,TRBJ2-1,CATSEGVSYNEQFF,TGTGCCACCAGTGAAGGGGTATCCTACAATGAGCAGTTCTTC
TRBV15,13,.,.,TRBJ2-7,CATSRDHGYEQYF,TGTGCCACCAGCAGAGATCATGGCTACGAGCAGTACTTC
TRBV29-1,13,TRBD1,few,TRBJ1-1,CSARTGVNTEAFF,TGCAGCGCCCGGACAGGGGTGAACACTGAAGCTTTCTTT
TRBV5-8,14,.,.,TRBJ2-3,CATRTRGIADTQYF,TGTGCCACCAGGACGAGAGGTATCGCAGATACGCAGTATTTT
TRBV6-1,18,TRBD2,.,TRBJ2-2,CASSDTTSGSRNTGELFF,TGTGCCAGCAGTGATACGACTAGCGGGAGTAGGAACACCGGGGAGCTGTTTTTT
TRBV4-1,15,TRBD1,.,TRBJ2-7,CASSPPGQRTYEQYF,TGCGCCAGCAGCCCGCCGGGACAGAGGACCTACGAGCAGTACTTC
TRBV6-2/TRBV6-3,15,TRBD2,.,TRBJ2-1,CASSIIPGLLDEQFF,TGTGCCAGCAGTATAATACCGGGACTACTAGATGAGCAGTTCTTC
TRBV7-9,15,TRBD1,.,TRBJ1-6,CASSSLTGGNSPLHF,TGTGCCAGCAGCTCGCTGACAGGGGGGAATTCACCCCTCCACTTT
TRBV12-3/TRBV12-4,13,.,once,TRBJ1-1,CASSLWTQSGAFF,TGTGCCAGCAGTTTATGGACCCAAAGCGGAGCTTTCTTT
TRBV6-5,14,.,.,TRBJ1-2,CASSSVGANYGYTF,TGTGCCAGCAGTTCAGTGGGAGCTAACTATGGCTACACCTTC
TRBV6-5,16,TRBD2,.,TRBJ2-2,CASSYSSSGRAGELFF,TGTGCCAGCAGTTACTCTTCTAGCGGGAGGGCCGGGGAGCTGTTTTTT
TRBV24-1,13,.,.,TRBJ2-5,CATSDSGTKTQYF,TGTGCCACCAGTGATTCAGGCACAAAGACCCAGTACTTC
TRBV7-3,14,.,.,TRBJ1-2,CASSPRDYRDGYTF,TGTGCCAGCAGCCCTAGGGACTACAGGGACGGCTACACCTTC
TRBV5-4,16,TRBD2,.,TRBJ2-6,CASSLWGGSGANVLTF,TGTGCCAGCAGCTTGTGGGGGGGCTCTGGGGCCAACGTCCTGACTTTC
TRBV20-1,12,TRBD1,.,TRBJ1-1,CSAEGARTEAFF,TGCAGTGCCGAGGGGGCGCGAACTGAAGCTTTCTTT
TRBV4-1,14,TRBD1,.,TRBJ2-1,CASSPGQGAYEQFF,TGCGCCAGCAGCCCCGGACAGGGGGCCTATGAGCAGTTCTTC
TRBV5-1,15,TRBD1,.,TRBJ2-1,CASSLGQGGYNEQFF,TGCGCCAGCAGCCTCGGACAGGGTGGCTACAATGAGCAGTTCTTC
TRBV5-1,13,.,.,TRBJ2-7,CASSLAQSYEQYF,TGCGCCAGCAGCTTGGCTCAGAGCTACGAGCAGTACTTC
TRBV5-1,13,.,many,TRBJ2-2,CASSLDHTGELFF,TGCGCCAGCAGCCTTGATCACACCGGGGAGCTGTTTTTT
TRBV28,15,.,once,TRBJ2-7,CASSLWGDWSYEQYF,TGTGCCAGCAGTTTATGGGGGGACTGGTCCTACGAGCAGTACTTC
TRBV5-6,14,TRBD1,.,TRBJ2-7,CASSTRQGNYEQYF,TGTGCCAGCAGCACCCGACAGGGGAACTACGAGCAGTACTTC
TRBV7-9,13,.,many,TRBJ1-1,CASSAIKNTEAFF,TGTGCCAGCAGCGCAATCAAGAACACTGAAGCTTTCTTT
TRBV3-1,17,.,few,TRBJ2-2,CASSRIIGTPNTGELFF,TGTGCCAGCAGCCGAATCATCGGGACTCCGAACACCGGGGAGCTGTTTTTT
TRBV12-3/TRBV12-4,15,TRBD2,.,TRBJ2-1,CASSLAGSTMIEQFF,TGTGCCAGCAGCCTAGCGGGATCCACAATGATAGAGCAGTTCTTC
TRBV7-9,16,.,few,TRBJ2-5,CASSSPLSDPEETQYF,TGTGCCAGCAGCAGTCCCCTCTCGGACCCCGAAGAGACCCAGTACTTC
TRBV5-5,15,TRBD1,.,TRBJ2-5,CASRRQGANEETQYF,TGTGCCAGCAGGCGGCAGGGGGCGAACGAAGAGACCCAGTACTTC
TRBV5-4,13,.,.,TRBJ1-2,CASSPARGLGYTF,TGTGCCAGCAGCCCGGCTCGGGGACTTGGCTACACCTTC
TRBV9,15,.,few,TRBJ2-4,CASSGSGATFNIQYF,TGTGCCAGCAGCGGCAGTGGGGCTACATTTAACATTCAGTACTTC
TRBV12-3/TRBV12-4,16,.,few,TRBJ2-3,CASSTGGGGGTDTQYF,TGTGCCAGCAGCACCGGTGGGGGAGGAGGCACAGATACGCAGTATTTT
TRBV20-1,15,TRBD2,.,TRBJ2-3,CSARVRGRGTDTQYF,TGCAGTGCTAGAGTCCGCGGGAGGGGCACAGATACGCAGTATTTT